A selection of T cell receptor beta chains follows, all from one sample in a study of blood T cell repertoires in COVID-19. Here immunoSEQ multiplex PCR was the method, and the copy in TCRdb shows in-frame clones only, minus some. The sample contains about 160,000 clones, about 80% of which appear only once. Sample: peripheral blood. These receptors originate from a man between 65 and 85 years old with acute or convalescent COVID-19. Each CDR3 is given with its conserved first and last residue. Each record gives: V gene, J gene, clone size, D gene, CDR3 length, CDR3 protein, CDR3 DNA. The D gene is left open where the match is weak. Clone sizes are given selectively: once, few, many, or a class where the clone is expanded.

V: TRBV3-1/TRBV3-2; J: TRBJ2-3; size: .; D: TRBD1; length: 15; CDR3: CASSQPGQPTDTQYF; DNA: TGTGCCAGCAGCCAACCGGGACAGCCGACGGATACGCAGTATTTT
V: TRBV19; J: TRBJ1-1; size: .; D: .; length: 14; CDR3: CASSWGLTNTEAFF; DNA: TGTGCCAGTAGTTGGGGCCTGACGAACACTGAAGCTTTCTTT
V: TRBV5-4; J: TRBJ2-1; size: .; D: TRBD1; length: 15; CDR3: CASSYPGDRGNEQFF; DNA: TGTGCCAGCAGCTACCCCGGGGACAGGGGCAATGAGCAGTTCTTC
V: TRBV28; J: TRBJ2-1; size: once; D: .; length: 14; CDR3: CASSPYIAHNEQFF; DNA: TGTGCCAGCAGCCCGTATATAGCGCACAATGAGCAGTTCTTC
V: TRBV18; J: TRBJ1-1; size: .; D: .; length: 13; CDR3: CASSPPLTGEAFF; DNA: TGTGCCAGCTCACCACCCCTGACAGGTGAAGCTTTCTTT
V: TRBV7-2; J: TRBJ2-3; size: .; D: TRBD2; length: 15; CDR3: CASSYSGGRTDTQYF; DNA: TGTGCCAGCAGCTACAGCGGGGGGAGAACAGATACGCAGTATTTT
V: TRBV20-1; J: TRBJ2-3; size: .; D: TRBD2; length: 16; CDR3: CSASLAGGRGTDTQYF; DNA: TGCAGTGCTAGTTTAGCGGGAGGCCGGGGGACAGATACGCAGTATTTT
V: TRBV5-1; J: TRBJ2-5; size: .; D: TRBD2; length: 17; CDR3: CASKPNIYSGIQETQYF; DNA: TGCGCCAGCAAGCCGAATATTTATAGCGGGATTCAAGAGACCCAGTACTTC
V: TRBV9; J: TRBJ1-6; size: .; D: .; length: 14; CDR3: CASSAQGVDSPLHF; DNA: TGTGCCAGCAGCGCGCAGGGTGTTGATTCACCCCTCCACTTT
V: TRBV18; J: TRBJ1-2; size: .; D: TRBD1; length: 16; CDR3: CASSVTGGAGSGGYTF; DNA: TGTGCCAGCTCAGTCACAGGGGGCGCAGGTTCCGGTGGCTACACCTTC
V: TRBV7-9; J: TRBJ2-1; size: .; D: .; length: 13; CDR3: CASSLALAAEQFF; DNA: TGTGCCAGCAGCTTAGCGCTCGCGGCTGAGCAGTTCTTC
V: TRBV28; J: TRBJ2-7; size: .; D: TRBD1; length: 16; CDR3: CASNRSPGQGPYEQYF; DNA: TGTGCCAGCAACAGGTCCCCGGGACAGGGGCCCTACGAGCAGTACTTC
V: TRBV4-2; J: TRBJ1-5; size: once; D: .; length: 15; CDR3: CASSQDMRGNQPQHF; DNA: TGTGCCAGCAGCCAAGATATGAGGGGCAATCAGCCCCAGCATTTT
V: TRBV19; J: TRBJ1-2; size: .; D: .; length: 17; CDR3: CASNGEGSSYPNYGYTF; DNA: TGTGCCAGTAATGGTGAGGGCAGCAGTTACCCTAACTATGGCTACACCTTC
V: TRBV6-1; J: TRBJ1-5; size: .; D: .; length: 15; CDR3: CASSEANDSRQPQHF; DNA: TGTGCCAGCAGTGAAGCGAACGATTCCAGGCAGCCCCAGCATTTT
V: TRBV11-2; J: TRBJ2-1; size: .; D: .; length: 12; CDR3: CASSSQGYEQFF; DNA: TGTGCCAGCAGCTCACAGGGATATGAGCAGTTCTTC
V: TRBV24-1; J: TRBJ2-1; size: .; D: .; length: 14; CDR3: CATPAGRAYNEQFF; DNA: TGTGCCACCCCCGCGGGCCGGGCTTACAATGAGCAGTTCTTC
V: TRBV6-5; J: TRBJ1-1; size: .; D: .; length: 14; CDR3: CASSYSNRNTEAFF; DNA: TGTGCCAGCAGTTACTCGAACAGAAACACTGAAGCTTTCTTT
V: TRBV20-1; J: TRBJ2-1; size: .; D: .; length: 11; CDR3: CSAAGLDEQFF; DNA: TGCAGTGCTGCGGGGCTCGATGAGCAGTTCTTC
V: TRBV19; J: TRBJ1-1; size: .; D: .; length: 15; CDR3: CASKSGGTMNTEAFF; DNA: TGTGCCAGTAAATCCGGCGGGACGATGAACACTGAAGCTTTCTTT
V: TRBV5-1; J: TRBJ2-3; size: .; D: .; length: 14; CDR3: CASSRNTVTDTQYF; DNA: TGCGCCAGCAGCCGCAACACAGTCACAGATACGCAGTATTTT
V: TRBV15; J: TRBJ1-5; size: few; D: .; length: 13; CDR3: CATADVQANPQHF; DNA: TGTGCCACAGCTGACGTACAGGCCAATCCCCAGCATTTT
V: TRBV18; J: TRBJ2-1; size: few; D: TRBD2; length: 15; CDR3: CASSPPGGPYNEQFF; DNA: TGTGCCAGCTCACCACCGGGAGGGCCCTACAATGAGCAGTTCTTC
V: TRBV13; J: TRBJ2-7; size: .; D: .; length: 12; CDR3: CASSLGSYEQYF; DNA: TGTGCCAGCAGCTTAGGCAGCTACGAGCAGTACTTC
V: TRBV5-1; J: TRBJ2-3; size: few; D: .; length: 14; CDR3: CASSLGQSTDTQYF; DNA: TGCGCCAGCAGCTTGGGACAGTCCACAGATACGCAGTATTTT
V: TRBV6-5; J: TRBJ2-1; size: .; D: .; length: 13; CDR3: CASSRQGMGEQFF; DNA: TGTGCCAGCAGCCGCCAGGGGATGGGTGAGCAGTTCTTC
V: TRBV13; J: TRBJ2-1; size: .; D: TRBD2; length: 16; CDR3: CASSRGLAPDFNEQFF; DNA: TGTGCCAGCAGCCGGGGACTAGCACCCGACTTTAATGAGCAGTTCTTC
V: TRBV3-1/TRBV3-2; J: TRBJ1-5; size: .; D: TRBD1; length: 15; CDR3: CASSPRGQGDQPQHF; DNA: TGTGCCAGCAGCCCCAGGGGACAGGGAGATCAGCCCCAGCATTTT
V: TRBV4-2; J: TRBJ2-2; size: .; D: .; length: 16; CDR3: CASSQEYTGNTGELFF; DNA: TGTGCCAGCAGCCAAGAGTATACGGGGAACACCGGGGAGCTGTTTTTT
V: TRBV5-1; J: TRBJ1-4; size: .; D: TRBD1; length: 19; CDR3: CASSRTGTGGAVDNEKLFF; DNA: TGCGCCAGCAGTCGAACCGGGACAGGGGGCGCAGTAGATAATGAAAAACTGTTTTTT
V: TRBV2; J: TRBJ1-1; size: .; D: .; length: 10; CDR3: CASTERGAFF; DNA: TGTGCCAGCACGGAAAGGGGAGCTTTCTTT
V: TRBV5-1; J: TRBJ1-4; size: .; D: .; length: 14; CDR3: CASSLYSGDEKLFF; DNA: TGCGCCAGCAGCTTGTACTCGGGAGATGAAAAACTGTTTTTT
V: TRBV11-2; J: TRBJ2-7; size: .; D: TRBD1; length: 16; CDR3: CASSPHTGTGDYEQYF; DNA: TGTGCCAGCAGCCCCCATACCGGGACAGGGGACTACGAGCAGTACTTC